The clone carrying this TCR beta chain has more than one count but fewer than ten. The antigen is undetermined. The record originates from a study of beta chain features in type 1 diabetes. Study results and limitations: For patients, the naive, central memory and Treg TCRB repertoires appeared more alike than for healthy donors.

Expressed TCRB transcripts were sequenced because the entire RNA isolate underwent reverse transcription. Only in-frame clones appear in the TCRdb table, and some are missing; sequencing was by immunoSEQ multiplex PCR. In the table there are under 900,000 clones, roughly a sixth of which are singletons. The authors took one heparinised blood draw, averaging about 110 mL, from each donor. J gave up 6 bases and V 4 bases, and 4 bases lay outside the gene matches. Germline CDR1 and CDR2: SGHTA and FQGNSA. This CDR3 is 15 amino acids long. Sequences were obtained from naive CD4+ T cells from blood. The TCR comes from a woman aged 18-29 years in good health. The chain couples TRBV7-2 to TRBJ2-3, with 13 bases matching TRBD2. CDR3 region: CASSSQTSGRDTQYF. The CDR3, as DNA: TGTGCCAGCAGCTCACAGACTAGCGGGAGGGATACGCAGTATTTT.